This passage covers 8 T cell receptor beta chains from one sample sequenced in a study of regulatory T cells in long-lasting Graves disease. Regarding time point: persistent/refractory GD, antithyroid drugs over 5 years with positive TRAb. PBMC RNA served as the TCR library source. CDR3 regions were amplified by Arm-PCR using iRepertoire HTBI primers to build TCR beta libraries. One entry per CDR3 protein, called by TCRdb with MiXCR from the multiplex PCR reads. In the table there are approximately 350,000 distinct CDR3 sequences, roughly 25% of which are singletons. The source material was peripheral blood mononuclear cells (PBMCs), sampled when the disease was refractory, from a patient treated with antithyroid drugs. The receptors come from a woman in her 40s with Graves disease.

To note about this clonotype: A clone one base away is much larger, so this may be a read error. The rearrangement uses TRBV2 and TRBJ1-4; D is unclear. The germline gives CDR1 SNHLY, CDR2 FYNNEI. This CDR3 comprises 14 residues. The CDR3 is CASRAIATNGKLFF. CDR3 coding DNA: TGTGCCAGCAGGGCTATAGCAACTAATGGAAAACTGTTTTTT.

CDR3 in amino acids: CASSPTRDNTEAFF. The CDR3 bases are TGTGCCAGCTCACCGACCCGGGACAACACTGAAGCTTTCTTT. The genes are TRBV18 and TRBJ1-1, with D possibly TRBD1 on 5 matching bases. Germline values: CDR1 KGHSH, CDR2 LQKENI. With 3 bases removed from V and 2 bases from J, the gap between germline ends came to 10 bases. CDR3 length equals 14 residues.

This clonotype was observed a handful of times. The chain recombines TRBV27 with TRBJ2-7, with 9 bases fitting TRBD1. The CDR3 contains 14 residues. V lost 5 bases, J lost 2 bases, and 4 bases stayed unmatched. Germline values: CDR1 MNHEY, CDR2 SMNVEV (reference sequence). In DNA form, the CDR3 reads TGTGCCAGCAGTAGACAGGGGGGCACCTACGAGCAGTACTTC. It translates to CASSRQGGTYEQYF.

The V and J genes are TRBV10-3 and TRBJ1-3; 8 bases match TRBD1. Germline V gene data show CDR1 as ENHRY and CDR2 as SYGVKD. The junction had 5 bases not matched to a gene; V was cut back by 6 bases and J by 4 bases. The CDR3 contains 14 residues. This CDR3 reads CAISRDRGGNTIYF. The CDR3 coding sequence is TGTGCCATCAGCCGCGACAGGGGCGGAAACACCATATATTTT.

This clonotype occurred many times. V gene TRBV28 combines with J gene TRBJ1-1; D uncertain. CDR3 length: 15 amino acids. The V end was cut by 1 base, the J end by 0 bases, with 9 bases between. Germline V gene lookup returns CDR1 MDHEN and CDR2 SYDVKM. The CDR3 region has the DNA TGTGCCAGCAGTTTATTGGTCGGAATGAACACTGAAGCTTTCTTT. This translates into CASSLLVGMNTEAFF.

In its sample, this clonotype was seen many times. The rearrangement links TRBV18 to TRBJ2-5; the D is unclear. The germline V and J ends were trimmed by 0 bases and 5 bases, with 4 bases remaining between them. The CDR3 length is 12 residues. Germline V gene sequence: CDR1 KGHSH, CDR2 LQKENI. The CDR3: CASSPPGETQYF. CDR3 in DNA: TGTGCCAGCTCACCACCGGGGGAGACCCAGTACTTC.

This rearrangement joins TRBV5-5 to TRBJ2-5, with TRBD1 matching over 9 bases. Per the germline V gene, CDR1 is SGHKS and CDR2 is YYEKEE (reference sequence). There are 14 residues in the CDR3. The junction had 4 bases not matched to a gene; V was cut back by 2 bases and J by 5 bases. The CDR3 bases are TGTGCCAGCAGCTTTACAGGGGGCGAGGAGACCCAGTACTTC. This encodes CASSFTGGEETQYF. The variable domain in full, with the rest retrieved from reference TRBV5-5 and TRBJ2-5, is DAGVTQSPTHLIKTRGQQVTLRCSPISGHKSVSWYQQVLGQGPQFIFQYYEKEERGRGNFPDRFSARQFPNYSSELNVNALLLGDSALYLCASSFTGGEETQYFGPGTRLLVL.

This clonotype was counted between two and nine times. The rearrangement uses TRBV19 and TRBJ1-6; possible D gene TRBD1, 5 bases. Trimming removed 10 bases at V and 7 bases at J, with 14 bases between. The CDR3 sequence is 13 residues long. Germline-derived CDR1 and CDR2 are LNHDA and SQIVND (reference sequence). CDR3 bases: TGTGCCACCTCGGCACAGGAGAATTCACCCCTCCACTTT. It codes for CATSAQENSPLHF.